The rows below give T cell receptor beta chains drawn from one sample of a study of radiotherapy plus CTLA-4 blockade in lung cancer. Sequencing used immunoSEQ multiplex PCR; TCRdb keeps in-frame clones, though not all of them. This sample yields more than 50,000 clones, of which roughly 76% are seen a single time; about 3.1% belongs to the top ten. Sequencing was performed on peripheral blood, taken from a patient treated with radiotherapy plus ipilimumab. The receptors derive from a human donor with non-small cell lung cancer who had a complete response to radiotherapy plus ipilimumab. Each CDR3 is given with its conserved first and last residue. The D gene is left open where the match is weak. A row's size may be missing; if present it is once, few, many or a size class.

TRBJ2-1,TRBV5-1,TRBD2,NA,TGCGCCAGCAGCTTGTCGACTAGCGGGACTCAAAAGGACAATGAGCAGTTCTTC,CASSLSTSGTQKDNEQFF
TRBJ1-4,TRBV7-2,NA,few,TGTGCCAGCAGCTTAGAGAGGGGGATTATTGAAAAACTGTTTTTT,CASSLERGIIEKLFF
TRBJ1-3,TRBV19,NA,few,TGTGCCAGTAGTATGAGGAGCTCTGGAAACACCATATATTTT,CASSMRSSGNTIYF
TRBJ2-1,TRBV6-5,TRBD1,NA,TGTGCCAGCATTAAGACCGGGACAGGGGGCAATGAGCAGTTCTTC,CASIKTGTGGNEQFF
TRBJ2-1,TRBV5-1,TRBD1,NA,TGCGCCAGCAGCTTAACCCCCAGGGGGCTCGACAATGAGCAGTTCTTC,CASSLTPRGLDNEQFF
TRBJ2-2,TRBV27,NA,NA,TGTGCCAGCAGTCGAGGGCGACAGAACACCGGGGAGCTGTTTTTT,CASSRGRQNTGELFF
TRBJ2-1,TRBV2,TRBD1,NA,TGTGCCAGCAGCGCTGAGGGGGCTCCCCGCAATGAGCAGTTCTTC,CASSAEGAPRNEQFF
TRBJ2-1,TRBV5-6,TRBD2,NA,TGTGCCAGCACCTCGGGACTACTCCGCCATGAGCAGTTCTTC,CASTSGLLRHEQFF
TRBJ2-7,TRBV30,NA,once,TGTGCCTGGAGTGTATGGGATGGTACTAGACGCGAGCAGTACTTC,CAWSVWDGTRREQYF
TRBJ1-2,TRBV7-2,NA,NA,TGTGCCAGCAGCTTCCCAGGCTACTATGGCTACACCTTC,CASSFPGYYGYTF
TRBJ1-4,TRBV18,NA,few,TGTGCCAGCTCCCCTCCGGGCAGGGGACGTGAAAAACTGTTTTTT,CASSPPGRGREKLFF
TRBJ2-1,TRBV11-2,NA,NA,TGTGCCAGCAGCCTAGCAGGGGCGGGCAACAATGAGCAGTTCTTC,CASSLAGAGNNEQFF
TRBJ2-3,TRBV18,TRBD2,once,TGTGCCAGCTCACCAGTGACTAGCGGATTGAGCGATACGCAGTATTTT,CASSPVTSGLSDTQYF
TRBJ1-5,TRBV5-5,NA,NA,TGTGCCAGCAGCCGGGGAGAGGGGGTCAGTCAGCCCCAGCATTTT,CASSRGEGVSQPQHF
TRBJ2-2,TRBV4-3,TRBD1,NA,TGCGCCAGCAGCCAAGACCAACAGGGGATAGCGAACACCGGGGAGCTGTTTTTT,CASSQDQQGIANTGELFF
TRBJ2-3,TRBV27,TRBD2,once,TGTGCCAGCAGTTTACACGCCCCACTAGCGTGGGGCACAGATACGCAGTATTTT,CASSLHAPLAWGTDTQYF
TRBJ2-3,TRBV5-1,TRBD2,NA,TGCGCCAGCAGCTTGGGTCTCGGCGGGGGGGCTGGGTCGCAGTATTTT,CASSLGLGGGAGSQYF
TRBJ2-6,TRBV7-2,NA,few,TGTGCCAGCAGCTTAGTTGGGGCGCGGGGGGCCAACGTCCTGACTTTC,CASSLVGARGANVLTF
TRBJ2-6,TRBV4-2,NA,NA,TGTGCCAGCAGCCAAGATACGGAGAGCTCTGGGGCCAACGTCCTGACTTTC,CASSQDTESSGANVLTF
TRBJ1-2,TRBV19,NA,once,TGTGCCAGTACTTCACTGTATGGCTACACCTTC,CASTSLYGYTF
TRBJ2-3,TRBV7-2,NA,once,TGTGCCAGCAGCCTAACCACGGGGGGCCGTGGCACAGATACGCAGTATTTT,CASSLTTGGRGTDTQYF
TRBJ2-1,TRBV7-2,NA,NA,TGTGCCAGCAGCTTAGTTGAGGGTTCCGAGCAGTTCTTC,CASSLVEGSEQFF
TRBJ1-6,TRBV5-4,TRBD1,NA,TGTGCCAGCAGCTTGAGTGGACAGGGCTATTCACCCCTCCACTTT,CASSLSGQGYSPLHF
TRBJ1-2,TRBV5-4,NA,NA,TGTGCCAGCAGCTTGCAGGGGAGCTATGGCTACACCTTC,CASSLQGSYGYTF
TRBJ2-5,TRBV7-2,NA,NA,TGTGCCAGCAGCCAGTCCCGGGGGGCCCAGGAGACCCAGTACTTC,CASSQSRGAQETQYF
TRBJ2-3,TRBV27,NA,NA,TGTGCCAGCAGTTTTTGGACAAAGACTTACACAGATACGCAGTATTTT,CASSFWTKTYTDTQYF
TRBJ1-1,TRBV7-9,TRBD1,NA,TGTGCCAGCAGCTTAGTGGGACAGGGGAACACTGAAGCTTTCTTT,CASSLVGQGNTEAFF
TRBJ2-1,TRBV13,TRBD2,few,TGTGCCAGCAGCTTAACTACTAGCGGGGGCCTATCCTACAATGAGCAGTTCTTC,CASSLTTSGGLSYNEQFF
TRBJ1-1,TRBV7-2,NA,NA,TGTGCCAGCAGCTTAGTTCCCTTGAACACTGAAGCTTTCTTT,CASSLVPLNTEAFF
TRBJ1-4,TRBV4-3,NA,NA,TGCGCCAGCAGCCTTCGGGGGGCTTCAAATGAAAAACTGTTTTTT,CASSLRGASNEKLFF
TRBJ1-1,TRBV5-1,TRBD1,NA,TGCGCCAGCAGCGTGACAGGGGGCGCATGGACTGAAGCTTTCTTT,CASSVTGGAWTEAFF
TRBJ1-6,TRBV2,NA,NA,TGTGCCAGCAATGAGAGACTCAATTCACCCCTCCACTTT,CASNERLNSPLHF
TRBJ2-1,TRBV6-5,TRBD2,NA,TGTGCCACCGCGCGGGGGACGGGGACCTACAATGAGCAGTTCTTC,CATARGTGTYNEQFF
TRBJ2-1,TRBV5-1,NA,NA,TGCGCCAGCAGCTCTGGCCCGGGGGGCCATGAGCAGTTCTTC,CASSSGPGGHEQFF
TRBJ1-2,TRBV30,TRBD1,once,TGTGCCTGGGACAGGGTGGGGGGCTACACCTTC,CAWDRVGGYTF
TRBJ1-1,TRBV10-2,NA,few,TGCGCCAGCAGTGTCTCCCAGGGAAACACTGAAGCTTTCTTT,CASSVSQGNTEAFF